One and the same sample provided the 20 T cell receptor beta chains below, sequenced in a study of cytomegalovirus exposure and HLA in healthy donors. This PCR relied on a set of 60 Vbeta primers and 13 Jbeta primers. The method was immunoSEQ multiplex PCR; TCRdb's version includes in-frame clones alone and lacks a portion of them. The sample records roughly 200,000 clones, roughly 76% being singletons. The sample consisted of PBMCs. The receptor source for this set is a woman aged 30 to 39 in good health and CMV-seropositive.

This chain connects TRBV7-2 to TRBJ2-2; TRBD1 might be the D (6 bases). CDR1 SGHTA and CDR2 FQGNSA come from the germline V gene. Trimming cost V 1 base and J 6 bases, with 12 bases left between them. The CDR3 sequence is 15 residues long. The CDR3 sequence is CASSLGIQGSGELFF. In DNA, the CDR3 is TGTGCCAGCAGCTTAGGGATACAGGGTTCCGGGGAGCTGTTTTTT. The whole variable domain, filled in from reference TRBV7-2 and TRBJ2-2, reads GAGVSQSPSNKVTEKGKDVELRCDPISGHTALYWYRQSLGQGLEFLIYFQGNSAPDKSGLPSDRFSAERTGGSVSTLTIQRTQQEDSAVYLCASSLGIQGSGELFFGEGSRLTVL.

The chain recombines TRBV5-1 with TRBJ2-7, with 7 nucleotides matching TRBD1. Trimming cost V 3 bases and J 6 bases; bases outside gene matches: 12. Germline loops: CDR1 SGHRS, CDR2 YFSETQ. The CDR3 sequence is 15 residues long. The CDR3 here is CASSSKTGFMGEQYF. In DNA, the CDR3 is TGCGCCAGCAGCTCAAAGACAGGGTTCATGGGCGAGCAGTACTTC.

V usage is TRBV9 and J usage is TRBJ2-7; possibly TRBD2 for D (5 bases). The V end lost 1 base, the J end lost 2 bases, and 13 bases lay between the germline ends. The CDR3 sequence is 15 residues long. Germline CDR1 is SGDLS and CDR2 is YYNGEE. Written as DNA, the CDR3 is TGTGCCAGCAGCGTACACCTAGCTGAGACCTACGAGCAGTACTTC. Translating it yields CASSVHLAETYEQYF.

The CDR3 reads CASSLDSYEQYF. The CDR3 DNA follows: TGTGCCAGCAGCTTGGACAGCTACGAGCAGTACTTC. This chain connects TRBV11-2 to TRBJ2-7; possible D gene TRBD1, 6 bases. V was pared by 3 bases and J by 3 bases, with 6 bases between. The CDR3 consists of 12 residues. From germline, CDR1 is SGHAT and CDR2 FQNNGV. Together with reference TRBV11-2 and TRBJ2-7, the CDR3 gives the full variable domain: EAGVAQSPRYKIIEKRQSVAFWCNPISGHATLYWYQQILGQGPKLLIQFQNNGVVDDSQLPKDRFSAERLKGVDSTLKIQPAKLEDSAVYLCASSLDSYEQYFGPGTRLTVT.

V and J are TRBV5-1 and TRBJ1-6; 9 nucleotides agree with TRBD1. This CDR3 comprises 14 residues. The J segment lost 9 bases and the V segment lost 4 bases, leaving 5 bases of the junction unmatched. The germline V gene encodes CDR1 SGHRS and CDR2 YFSETQ. The CDR3 is CASSPGQGTSPLHF. The CDR3 DNA follows: TGCGCCAGCAGCCCCGGACAGGGGACTTCACCCCTCCACTTT.

V is TRBV6-1 and J is TRBJ2-5; D might be TRBD1 (6 bases). Trimming removed 5 bases from V and 1 base from J, with 14 bases in between. The CDR3 covers 15 residues. CDR1 and CDR2 from the germline V gene are MNHNS and SASEGT. CDR3 protein: CASSTPDRPQETQYF. In DNA form, the CDR3 reads TGTGCCAGCAGTACCCCGGACAGACCCCAAGAGACCCAGTACTTC.

With regard to this clone: No DNA is shown, since the ends of the CDR3 on it are uncertain; the CDR3 is the one TCRdb lists. J is TRBJ1-2 and V is TRBV30. Germline CDR1 and CDR2: GTSNPN and SVGIG (reference sequence). From its first to its last residue, the CDR3 has 11 amino acids. The CDR3 protein is CAWGLGNSNAF.

Comment on this clone: One end of the junction varies from germline; a read error may be responsible. The gene calls are TRBV6-6 and TRBJ1-1; weak D call: TRBD1 (5 bases). Germline V gene data show CDR1 as MNHNY and CDR2 as SVGAGI (reference sequence). The CDR3 loop spans 15 amino acids. CDR3 protein: CATGGPRTLNAEAFF. The CDR3 region has the DNA TGTGCCACCGGGGGTCCCCGCACGTTGAACGCTGAAGCTTTCTTT.

This clone was counted a few times. This chain links TRBV10-3 with TRBJ1-6, with 7 nucleotides matching TRBD1. J was trimmed by 0 bases and V by 0 bases; bases with no gene match: 2. This CDR3 has 17 amino acids. Germline V gene data show CDR1 as ENHRY and CDR2 as SYGVKD. The CDR3 nucleotides are TGTGCCATCAGTGAGTCTGGGGACAGCTCCTATAATTCACCCCTCCACTTT. Amino acids: CAISESGDSSYNSPLHF.

The chain uses TRBV7-2 and TRBJ2-3; D perhaps matches TRBD2 (6 bases). Germline CDR1 SGHTA, CDR2 FQGNSA. The germline V and J ends were trimmed by 4 bases and 14 bases, with 19 bases remaining between them. The CDR3 has 13 residues. The CDR3 DNA reads TGTGCCAGCAGCTCGTCCGGGACTCTGAGGGTGTATTTT. Protein: CASSSSGTLRVYF.

V gene TRBV7-8 combines with J gene TRBJ2-5; 11 nucleotides line up with TRBD2. This CDR3 has 14 residues. Per the germline V gene, CDR1 is SGHVS and CDR2 is FQNEAQ. Losses at the gene ends were 6 bases for V and 4 bases for J; bases not matched to a gene: 4. The CDR3 loop reads CASRPGTSGETQYF. CDR3 bases: TGTGCCAGCAGGCCCGGGACTAGCGGAGAGACCCAGTACTTC.

The V and J genes are TRBV6-1 and TRBJ2-7; 10 nucleotides line up with TRBD1. The germline V gene has CDR1 MNHNS and CDR2 SASEGT. J gave up 2 bases and V 7 bases, and 5 bases lay outside the gene matches. CDR3 length equals 14 residues. CDR3 sequence reads: CASNRDRGPYEQYF. CDR3 sequence (DNA): TGTGCCAGCAACCGGGACAGGGGTCCCTACGAGCAGTACTTC.

The chain carries TRBV7-8 and TRBJ1-2; 8 bases fit TRBD1. V was clipped by 5 bases and J by 8 bases; unmatched bases: 16. Germline assignment: CDR1 SGHVS and CDR2 FQNEAQ. The CDR3 has 16 amino acids. The CDR3 DNA sequence: TGTGCCAGCAGCCCAAGGACAGGGAGTAAGTCGGAGGGCTACACCTTC. Translation gives CASSPRTGSKSEGYTF.

The rearrangement links TRBV28 to TRBJ2-7; D gene uncertain. CDR1 is MDHEN, CDR2 SYDVKM, per germline. V gave up 5 bases and J gave up 2 bases, with 13 bases separating them. The CDR3 is 14 residues long. DNA of the CDR3: TGTGCCAGCAGTGGTAGTTCCATTCCCTACGAGCAGTACTTC. It encodes CASSGSSIPYEQYF.

The chain has TRBV7-3 and TRBJ2-1, with 9 bases aligning to TRBD2. After removal of 5 bases from V and 12 bases from J, the junction contained 5 bases not matched to a gene. The germline V gene has CDR1 SGHTA and CDR2 FQGTGA. CDR3 length: 12 amino acids. CDR3 DNA sequence: TGTGCCAGCAGCCCCGGGACTAGCAGGCAGTTCTTC. It codes for CASSPGTSRQFF.

This chain links TRBV5-4 with TRBJ1-2; D is perhaps TRBD1 (5 bases). The CDR3 spans 16 residues. V lost 4 bases and J 3 bases, leaving 19 bases between the germline ends. Germline-derived CDR1 and CDR2 are SGHNT and YYREEE (reference sequence). CDR3 loop: CASSPGGGRGDYGYTF. The DNA for the CDR3 is TGTGCCAGCAGCCCCGGGGGAGGTCGAGGAGACTATGGCTACACCTTC.

Only a few counts were recorded for this clone. The V and J genes are TRBV15 and TRBJ1-2, with TRBD1 matching 7 bases. V shed 5 bases and J 0 bases; nucleotides not matched to a gene: 6. The CDR3 extends over 15 amino acids. Germline V gene lookup returns CDR1 LNHNV and CDR2 YYDKDF (reference sequence). CDR3 protein: CATSPGTDPNYGYTF. The CDR3 region has the DNA TGTGCCACCAGCCCGGGGACAGATCCTAACTATGGCTACACCTTC.

Concerning this clone: At one end the junction does not follow the germline gene, possibly because of a read error. The V call is TRBV2, the J call TRBJ2-5, with D possibly matching TRBD1 (5 bases). This CDR3 has 13 residues. CDR1 and CDR2 from the germline V gene are SNHLY and FYNNEI. CDR3 sequence reads: CAISRLGQGTQYF. DNA for the CDR3: TGTGCCATCTCAAGGTTAGGACAAGGGACCCAGTACTTC.

There are a few counts of this clone. The rearrangement links TRBV4-1 to TRBJ1-4, with a weak D call TRBD1 (6 bases). Trimming left V 4 bases short and J 7 bases short, with 13 bases between. CDR1 and CDR2 (germline): MGHRA, YSYEKL. The CDR3 extends over 14 amino acids. CDR3 amino acids: CASSPGQLGEKLFF. Written as DNA, the CDR3 is TGCGCCAGCAGCCCAGGACAGTTAGGTGAAAAACTGTTTTTT.

V is TRBV2 and J is TRBJ1-4, with TRBD1 identical over 11 bases. Germline loops: CDR1 SNHLY, CDR2 FYNNEI. The CDR3 extends over 15 amino acids. The J segment lost 7 bases and the V segment lost 5 bases, leaving 6 bases of the junction unmatched. CDR3 region: CASSYRTGGGEKLFF. DNA for the CDR3: TGTGCCAGCAGTTATCGGACAGGGGGCGGTGAAAAACTGTTTTTT.